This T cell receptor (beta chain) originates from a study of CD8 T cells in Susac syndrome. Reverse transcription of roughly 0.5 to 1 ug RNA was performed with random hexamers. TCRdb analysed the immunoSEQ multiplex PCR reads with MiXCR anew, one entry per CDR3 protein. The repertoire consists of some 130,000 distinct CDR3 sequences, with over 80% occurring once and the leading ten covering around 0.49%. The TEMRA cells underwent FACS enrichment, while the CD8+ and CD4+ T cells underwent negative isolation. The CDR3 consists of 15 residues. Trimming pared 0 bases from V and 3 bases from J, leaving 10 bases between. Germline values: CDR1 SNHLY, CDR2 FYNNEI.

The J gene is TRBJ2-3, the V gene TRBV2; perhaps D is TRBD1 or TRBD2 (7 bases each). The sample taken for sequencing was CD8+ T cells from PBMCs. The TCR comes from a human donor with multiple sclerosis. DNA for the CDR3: TGTGCCAGCAGTGAAGCCAGGGGGGGTACAGATACGCAGTATTTT. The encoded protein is CASSEARGGTDTQYF.